This T cell receptor (beta chain) was found in a study of CD8+ T cells in alopecia areata. Across the study: C3H/HeJ donors with spontaneous alopecia, roughly 6-12 months old, supplied skin grafts to 7-10-week-old female C3H/HeJ mice. Study-level points and caveats: Possibly because of HLA-related factors, TCR sharing was less clear across patients than in mice. Relative to normal scalp, lesional scalp, especially alopecia totalis/universalis, showed higher clonality.

RNA, once extracted, was reverse transcribed into cDNA for use as the sequencing template. TCRdb's table, derived via immunoSEQ multiplex PCR, lists solely in-frame clones and lacks some. The sample has around 110,000 clones, none seen only once; the top ten hold less than 20%. This clone has a handful of counts. Its antigen is unidentified. Gene names refer to mouse genes. Coverage ceases 4 residues before the CDR3 finishes, and the germline J gene fills in the end. This CDR3 comprises 14 residues. Per germline, CDR1 MNHDT and CDR2 YYDKIL. With 1 base removed from V and 1 base from J, the gap between germline ends came to 6 bases.

This sequence was found in a C3H/HeJ mouse with alopecia areata. The MHC haplotype of this mouse line is H2-k. V gene TRBV17 combines with J gene TRBJ2-5; perhaps TRBD2 as D (6 bases). Sequenced sample: lesional skin. The CDR3 sequence is CASSRGLDQDTQYF. Partial CDR3 DNA: TGTGCTAGCAGTAGAGGACTGGACCAAGAC.